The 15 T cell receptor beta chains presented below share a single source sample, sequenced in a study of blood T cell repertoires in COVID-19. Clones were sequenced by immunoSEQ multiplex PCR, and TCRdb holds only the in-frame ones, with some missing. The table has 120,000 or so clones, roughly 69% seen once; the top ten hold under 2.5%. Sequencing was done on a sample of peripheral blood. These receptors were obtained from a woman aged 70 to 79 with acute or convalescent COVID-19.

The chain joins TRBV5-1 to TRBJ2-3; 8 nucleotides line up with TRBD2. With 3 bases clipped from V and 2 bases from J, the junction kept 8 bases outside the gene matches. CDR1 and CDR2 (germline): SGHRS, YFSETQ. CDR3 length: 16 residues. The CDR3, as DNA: TGCGCCAGCAGCTATGGGCGGCGGGGGGACACAGATACGCAGTATTTT. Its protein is CASSYGRRGDTDTQYF.

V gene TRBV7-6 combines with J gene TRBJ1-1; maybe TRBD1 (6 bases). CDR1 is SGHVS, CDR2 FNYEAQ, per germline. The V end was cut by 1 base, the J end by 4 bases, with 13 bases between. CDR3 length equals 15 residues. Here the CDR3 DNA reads TGTGCCAGCAGCTTAGAGGGGAACAGGGTCACTGAAGCTTTCTTT. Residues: CASSLEGNRVTEAFF.

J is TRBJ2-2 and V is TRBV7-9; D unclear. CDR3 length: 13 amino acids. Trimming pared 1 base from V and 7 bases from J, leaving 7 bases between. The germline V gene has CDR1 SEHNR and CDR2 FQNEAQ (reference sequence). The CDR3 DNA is TGTGCCAGCAGCTTAGGGCAGATCGGGGAGCTGTTTTTT. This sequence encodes CASSLGQIGELFF.

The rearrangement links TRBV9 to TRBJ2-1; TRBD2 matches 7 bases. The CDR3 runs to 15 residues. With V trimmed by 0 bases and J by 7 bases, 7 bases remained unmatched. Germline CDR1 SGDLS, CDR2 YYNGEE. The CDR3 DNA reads TGTGCCAGCAGCGTAGACGCGGGAGCGTCGAATGAGCAGTTCTTC. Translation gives CASSVDAGASNEQFF.

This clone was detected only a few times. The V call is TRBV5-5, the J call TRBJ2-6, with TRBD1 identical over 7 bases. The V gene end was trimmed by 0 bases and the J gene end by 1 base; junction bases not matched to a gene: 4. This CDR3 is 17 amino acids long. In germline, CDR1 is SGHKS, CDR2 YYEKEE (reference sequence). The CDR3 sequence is CASSLVQGNSGANVLTF. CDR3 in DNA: TGTGCCAGCAGCTTGGTACAGGGGAATTCTGGGGCCAACGTCCTGACTTTC.

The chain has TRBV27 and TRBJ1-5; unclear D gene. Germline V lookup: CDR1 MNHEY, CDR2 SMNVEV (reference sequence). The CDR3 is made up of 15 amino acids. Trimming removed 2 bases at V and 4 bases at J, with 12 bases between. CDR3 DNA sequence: TGTGCCAGCAGTTTAAAAGCGGGAGGGAATCAGCCCCAGCATTTT. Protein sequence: CASSLKAGGNQPQHF.

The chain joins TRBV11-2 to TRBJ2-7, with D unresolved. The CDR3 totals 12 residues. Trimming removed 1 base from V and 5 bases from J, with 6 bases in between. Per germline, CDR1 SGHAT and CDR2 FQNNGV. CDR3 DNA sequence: TGTGCCAGCAGCTTAGCCCAAAACGAGCAGTACTTC. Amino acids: CASSLAQNEQYF.

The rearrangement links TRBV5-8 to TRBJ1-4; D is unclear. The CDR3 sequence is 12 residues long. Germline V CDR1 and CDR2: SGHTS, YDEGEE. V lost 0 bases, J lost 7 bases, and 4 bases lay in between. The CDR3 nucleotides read TGTGCCAGCAGCTTGGCCGGTGAAAAACTGTTTTTT. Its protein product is CASSLAGEKLFF.

CDR3 sequence reads: CASKTRFRTAAEKLFF. For the CDR3, the DNA is TGTGCCAGTAAAACCCGATTCCGGACAGCCGCTGAAAAACTGTTTTTT. V is TRBV19 and J is TRBJ1-4; D might be TRBD1 (6 bases). In germline, CDR1 is LNHDA, CDR2 SQIVND (reference sequence). The CDR3 contains 16 residues. Deletions cut 7 bases from V and 7 bases from J, with 22 bases between.

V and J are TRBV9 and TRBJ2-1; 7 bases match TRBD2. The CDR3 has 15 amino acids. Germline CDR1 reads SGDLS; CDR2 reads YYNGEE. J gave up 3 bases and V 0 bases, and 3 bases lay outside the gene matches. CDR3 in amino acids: CASSVEGTIYNEQFF. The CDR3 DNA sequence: TGTGCCAGCAGCGTAGAAGGGACTATCTACAATGAGCAGTTCTTC.

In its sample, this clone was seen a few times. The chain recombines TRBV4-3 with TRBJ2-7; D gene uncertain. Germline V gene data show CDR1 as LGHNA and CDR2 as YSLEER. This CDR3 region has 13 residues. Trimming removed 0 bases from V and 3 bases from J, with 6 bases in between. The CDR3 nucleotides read TGCGCCAGCAGCCAAGACATCTACTACGAGCAGTACTTC. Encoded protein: CASSQDIYYEQYF.

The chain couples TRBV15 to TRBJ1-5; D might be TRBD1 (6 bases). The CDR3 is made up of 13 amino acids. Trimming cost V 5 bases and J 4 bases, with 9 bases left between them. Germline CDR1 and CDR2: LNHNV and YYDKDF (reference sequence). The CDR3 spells CATSWTENQPQHF. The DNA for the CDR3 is TGTGCCACCAGCTGGACAGAAAATCAGCCCCAGCATTTT. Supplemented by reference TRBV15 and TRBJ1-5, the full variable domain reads DAMVIQNPRYQVTQFGKPVTLSCSQTLNHNVMYWYQQKSSQAPKLLFHYYDKDFNNEADTPDNFQSRRPNTSFCFLDIRSPGLGDTAMYLCATSWTENQPQHFGDGTRLSIL.

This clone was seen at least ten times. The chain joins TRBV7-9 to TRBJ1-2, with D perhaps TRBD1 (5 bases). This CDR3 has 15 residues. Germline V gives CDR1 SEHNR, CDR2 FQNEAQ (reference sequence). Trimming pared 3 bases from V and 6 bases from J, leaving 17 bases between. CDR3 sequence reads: CASSFSGGDQDGYTF. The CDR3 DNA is TGTGCCAGCAGCTTTTCCGGAGGGGATCAGGATGGCTACACCTTC.

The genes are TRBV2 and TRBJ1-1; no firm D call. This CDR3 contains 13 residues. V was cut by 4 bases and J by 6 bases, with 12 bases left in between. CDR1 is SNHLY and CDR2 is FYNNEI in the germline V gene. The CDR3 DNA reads TGTGCCAGCAGTGTTGAGGAGGAGGCTGAAGCTTTCTTT. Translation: CASSVEEEAEAFF.

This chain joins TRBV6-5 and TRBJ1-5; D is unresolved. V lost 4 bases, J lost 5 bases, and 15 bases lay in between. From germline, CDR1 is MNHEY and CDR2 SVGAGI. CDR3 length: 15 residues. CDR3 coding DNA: TGTGCCAGCAGTTCGGGAAGTCTTAGGGATCAGCCCCAGCATTTT. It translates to CASSSGSLRDQPQHF.